The entry below gives a single T cell receptor (beta chain) sequence along with its context. What it binds is unknown. Each diagnosis was grounded in clinical symptoms, serum thyroxine and TRAb, thyroid ultrasound, and orbital computed tomography. Blood from later-ophthalmopathy patients was taken at first hyperthyroidism diagnosis. The record originates from a study of T cells in Graves' hyperthyroidism and ophthalmopathy. The wider study: Peripheral blood was collected at initial diagnosis, before any treatment.

This CDR3 has 15 amino acids. Between the trimmed V and J ends, which lost 1 base and 6 bases, there was a span of 16 bases. The source material, RNA transcripts, was used to amplify TCR beta CDR3 regions. HTBI primers were the set used in a first-round RT-PCR of the TCR CDR3. TCRdb ran MiXCR on the multiplex PCR reads and lists one entry per CDR3 protein. The sample contains roughly 500,000 distinct CDR3 sequences, approximately 15% of which appear only once. Study-level points and caveats: The model foresaw ophthalmopathy a median around 6 months prior to onset.

The sequencing input was blood. The sequence was collected from a woman in her 30s with Graves' hyperthyroidism that later progressed to Graves' ophthalmopathy. The chain is built from TRBV12-3 or TRBV12-4 and TRBJ2-7; possible D gene TRBD1, 5 bases. The CDR3 is CASSLEGADVREQYF. CDR3 in DNA: TGTGCCAGCAGTTTAGAAGGGGCGGACGTCCGCGAGCAGTACTTC.